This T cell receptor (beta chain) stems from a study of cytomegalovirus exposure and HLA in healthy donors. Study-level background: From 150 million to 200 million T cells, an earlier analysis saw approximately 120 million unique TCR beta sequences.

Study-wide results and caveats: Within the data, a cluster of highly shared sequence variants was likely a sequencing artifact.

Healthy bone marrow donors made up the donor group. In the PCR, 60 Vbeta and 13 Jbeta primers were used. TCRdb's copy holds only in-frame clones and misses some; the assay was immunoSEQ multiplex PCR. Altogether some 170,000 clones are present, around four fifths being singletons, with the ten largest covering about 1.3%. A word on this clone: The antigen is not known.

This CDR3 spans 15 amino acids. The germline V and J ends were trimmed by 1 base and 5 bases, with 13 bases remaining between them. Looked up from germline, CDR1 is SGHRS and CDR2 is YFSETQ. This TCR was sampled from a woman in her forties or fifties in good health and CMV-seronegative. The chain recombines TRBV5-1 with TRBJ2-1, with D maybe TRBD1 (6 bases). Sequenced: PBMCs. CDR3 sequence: CASSLTGNPNNEQFF. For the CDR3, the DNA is TGCGCCAGCAGCTTGACAGGGAACCCTAACAATGAGCAGTTCTTC.